This T cell receptor (beta chain) was sequenced during a study of blood T cell repertoires in COVID-19. About the study: The United States, Italy and Spain supplied acute and convalescent COVID-19 samples. The cDNA or gDNA used as material had been derived from T cells, B-cell-depleted T cells, or PBMCs.

J gave up 3 bases and V 2 bases, and 9 bases lay outside the gene matches. Germline assignment: CDR1 LNHDA and CDR2 SQIVND (reference sequence). The CDR3 runs 17 residues. In the original processing: For nucleated cells, counts were estimated from reference gene primer amplification. Sequenced by immunoSEQ multiplex PCR; TCRdb stores in-frame clones only, minus some. For V, J and clone size, that table is used; D and trimming come from the DNA. The data show 30,000 to 35,000 clones, around 80% seen once. The chain combines TRBV19 with TRBJ2-7; 11 bases fit TRBD1. The sample consisted of peripheral blood. The source of this sequence is a woman aged 55-69 years with acute or convalescent COVID-19. The chain's CDR3 is CASSITPSGTGGYEQYF. The CDR3 nucleotides read TGTGCCAGTAGTATAACCCCTTCCGGGACAGGGGGCTACGAGCAGTACTTC.